This T cell receptor beta chain is from a study of monozygotic twins with inflammatory bowel disease. As for this clonotype: Its antigen remains unidentified.

The RNA usage for each TCR library was around 3.5 ug of total RNA. Each CDR3 protein gets one entry in TCRdb, which reprocessed the 5' RACE reads and gives no DNA. The sample holds around 140,000 distinct CDR3 sequences. This CDR3 comprises 13 residues. Germline V CDR1 and CDR2: MNHEY, SMNVEV (reference sequence). Notes on the study in general: Patients got different immunosuppressive treatments, which may have made their repertoires more variable.

This TCR came from a human donor with ulcerative colitis or Crohn's disease, or a healthy co-twin of an affected twin (not recorded which). This chain joins TRBV27 and TRBJ2-7; with no DNA, the TCRdb D assignment of TRBD1 cannot be verified. Sequencing used blood. The CDR3 spells CASSYDRGWEQYF.